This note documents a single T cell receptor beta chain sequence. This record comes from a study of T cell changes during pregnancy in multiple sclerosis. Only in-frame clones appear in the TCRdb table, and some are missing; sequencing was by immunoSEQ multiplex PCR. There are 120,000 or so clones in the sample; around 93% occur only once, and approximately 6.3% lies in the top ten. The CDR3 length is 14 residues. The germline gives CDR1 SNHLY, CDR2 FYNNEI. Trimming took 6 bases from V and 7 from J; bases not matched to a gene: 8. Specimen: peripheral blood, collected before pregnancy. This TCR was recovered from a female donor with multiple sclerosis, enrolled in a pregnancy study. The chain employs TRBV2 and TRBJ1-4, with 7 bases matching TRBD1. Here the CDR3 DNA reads TGTGCCAGCAGAGAGACAGGGTCCTCTGAAAAACTGTTTTTT. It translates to CASRETGSSEKLFF.